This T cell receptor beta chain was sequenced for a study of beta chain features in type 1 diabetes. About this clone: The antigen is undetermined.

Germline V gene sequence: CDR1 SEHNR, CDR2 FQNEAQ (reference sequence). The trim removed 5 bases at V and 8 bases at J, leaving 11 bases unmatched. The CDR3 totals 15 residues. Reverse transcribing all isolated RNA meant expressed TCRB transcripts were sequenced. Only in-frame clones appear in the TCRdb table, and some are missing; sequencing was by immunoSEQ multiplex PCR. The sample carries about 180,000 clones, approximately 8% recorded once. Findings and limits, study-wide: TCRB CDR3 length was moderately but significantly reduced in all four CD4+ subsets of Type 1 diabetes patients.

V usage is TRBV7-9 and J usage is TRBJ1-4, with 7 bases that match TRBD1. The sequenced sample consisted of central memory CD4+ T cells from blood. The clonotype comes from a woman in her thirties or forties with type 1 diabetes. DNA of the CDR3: TGTGCCAGCAGCCCCTCCTCAGGGGGAGGAGAAAAACTGTTTTTT. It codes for CASSPSSGGGEKLFF.